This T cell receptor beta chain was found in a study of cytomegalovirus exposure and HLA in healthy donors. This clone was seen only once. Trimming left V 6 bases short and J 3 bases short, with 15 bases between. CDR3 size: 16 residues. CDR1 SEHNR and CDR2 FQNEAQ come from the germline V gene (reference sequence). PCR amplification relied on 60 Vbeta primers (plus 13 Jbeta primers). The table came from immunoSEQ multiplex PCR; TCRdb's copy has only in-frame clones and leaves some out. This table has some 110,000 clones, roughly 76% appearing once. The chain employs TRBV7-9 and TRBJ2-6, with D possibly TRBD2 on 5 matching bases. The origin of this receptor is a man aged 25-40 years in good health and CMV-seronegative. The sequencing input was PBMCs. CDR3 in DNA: TGTGCCAGCAGTACCCTCGGTGCGGGTGGGGCCAACGTCCTGACTTTC. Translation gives CASSTLGAGGANVLTF. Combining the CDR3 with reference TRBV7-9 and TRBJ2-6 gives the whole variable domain DTGVSQNPRHKITKRGQNVTFRCDPISEHNRLYWYRQTLGQGPEFLTYFQNEAQLEKSRLLSDRFSAERPKGSFSTLEIQRTEQGDSAMYLCASSTLGAGGANVLTFGAGSRLTVL.